This T cell receptor beta chain emerged from a study of cytotoxic CD8 clonotypes in ibrutinib-treated CLL. Notes on the study in general: Measured clonality at baseline was greater than in age-matched healthy donors and tracked with circulating CD8+ T-cell counts. Treatment saw public clonotypes, which were uncommon, either contract or stay stable.

Per germline, CDR1 KGHSH and CDR2 LQKENI. The V end was cut by 6 bases, the J end by 0 bases, with 12 bases between. The CDR3 runs to 14 residues. Generated by immunoSEQ multiplex PCR, the TCRdb table keeps only in-frame clones and is missing some. The table has 100,000 or so clones, 58% seen once. In this sample, this clone turned up a few times. What it binds is unknown. The sample consisted of PBMCs, taken after 24 months of ibrutinib treatment. The clonotype was recovered from a human donor with chronic lymphocytic leukemia. The chain links TRBV18 to TRBJ2-7; D unclear. The CDR3 here is CASSRGVSSYEQYF. The DNA of the CDR3 is TGTGCCAGCTCCCGAGGAGTCAGCTCCTACGAGCAGTACTTC. Full variable domain (remainder filled in from reference TRBV18 and TRBJ2-7): NAGVMQNPRHLVRRRGQEARLRCSPMKGHSHVYWYRQLPEEGLKFMVYLQKENIIDESGMPKERFSAEFPKEGPSILRIQQVVRGDSAAYFCASSRGVSSYEQYFGPGTRLTVT.